These 20 T cell receptor beta chains were all obtained from the same sample, sequenced in a study of blood T cell repertoires in COVID-19. The assay was immunoSEQ multiplex PCR, and TCRdb's table has in-frame clones only and misses some. This table holds about 190,000 clones, over 80% found once. Sequencing was done on a sample of peripheral blood. These receptors all stem from a woman in her 30s with acute or convalescent COVID-19.

This rearrangement joins TRBV7-2 to TRBJ2-5; 8 bases align to TRBD2. The CDR3 has 17 amino acids. The V gene end was trimmed by 2 bases and the J gene end by 5 bases; junction bases not matched to a gene: 13. Germline CDR1 is SGHTA and CDR2 is FQGNSA. The CDR3 sequence: CASSLRAVAGGTETQYF. CDR3 nucleotide sequence: TGTGCCAGCAGCTTAAGGGCAGTTGCGGGAGGCACTGAGACCCAGTACTTC.

V and J are TRBV19 and TRBJ1-4; D is unresolved. Trimming removed 4 bases at V and 6 bases at J, with 9 bases between. Germline V gene data show CDR1 as LNHDA and CDR2 as SQIVND (reference sequence). The length of the CDR3 is 13 residues. The CDR3 nucleotides are TGTGCCAGTAGTAGGGCCGGGGATGAAAAACTGTTTTTT. This sequence encodes CASSRAGDEKLFF.

The rearrangement joins TRBV27 to TRBJ2-1, with TRBD2 matching 9 bases. Germline V gene sequence: CDR1 MNHEY, CDR2 SMNVEV (reference sequence). Trimming took 2 bases from V and 5 from J; bases not matched to a gene: 4. This CDR3 region has 15 residues. The CDR3 loop reads CASSLLAGNNNEQFF. CDR3 nucleotides: TGTGCCAGCAGTTTACTAGCGGGGAATAACAATGAGCAGTTCTTC.

V and J are TRBV27 and TRBJ2-7; the D gene is possibly TRBD1 (5 bases). V was cut by 2 bases and J by 5 bases, with 16 bases left in between. The CDR3 runs 15 residues. Germline V CDR1 and CDR2: MNHEY, SMNVEV (reference sequence). The CDR3 is CASSLPPRQGNEQYF. The CDR3 DNA reads TGTGCCAGCAGTTTACCCCCTAGGCAGGGCAACGAGCAGTACTTC.

This chain connects TRBV28 to TRBJ1-1; a weak D match, TRBD1 (6 bases). Germline-derived CDR1 and CDR2 are MDHEN and SYDVKM. V shed 3 bases and J shed 0 bases, with 8 bases lying between them. The CDR3 is 14 amino acids. DNA for the CDR3: TGTGCCAGCAGTTTTGACAGGATGAACACTGAAGCTTTCTTT. This codes for CASSFDRMNTEAFF.

The sample holds one count of this clone. The rearrangement joins TRBV5-1 to TRBJ2-1, with TRBD2 matching 10 bases. The J segment lost 5 bases and the V segment lost 4 bases, leaving 9 bases of the junction unmatched. Germline CDR1 is SGHRS and CDR2 is YFSETQ. This CDR3 is 16 amino acids long. Here the CDR3 reads CASSAGLAPLNNEQFF. The CDR3 DNA is TGCGCCAGCAGCGCGGGACTAGCGCCACTTAACAATGAGCAGTTCTTC.

The chain uses TRBV6-6 and TRBJ2-2; the D is unclear. V lost 0 bases and J 4 bases, leaving 9 bases between the germline ends. The CDR3 length is 15 residues. CDR1 MNHNY and CDR2 SVGAGI come from the germline V gene (reference sequence). Here the CDR3 DNA reads TGTGCCAGCAGTTACTCGATTTCGGGCACCGGGGAGCTGTTTTTT. Amino acid sequence: CASSYSISGTGELFF.

This chain links TRBV19 with TRBJ1-3; TRBD1 might be the D (6 bases). Deletions cut 1 base from V and 1 base from J, with 17 bases between. The CDR3 covers 18 residues. Germline CDR1 is LNHDA and CDR2 is SQIVND (reference sequence). The CDR3 protein is CASSIVAPDSGSGNTIYF. CDR3 nucleotides: TGTGCCAGTAGTATAGTGGCACCGGACAGCGGATCTGGAAACACCATATATTTT.

This chain uses TRBV6-2 or TRBV6-3 with TRBJ1-4; the D is unclear. The CDR3 runs to 15 residues. V lost 2 bases and J 4 bases, leaving 11 bases between the germline ends. Per the germline V gene, CDR1 is MNHEY and CDR2 is SVGEGT. CDR3 residues: CASSYLGGINEKLFF. CDR3 bases: TGTGCCAGCAGTTACCTCGGAGGGATTAATGAAAAACTGTTTTTT.

The CDR3 protein is CASLQSGYTF. As DNA, the CDR3 is TGTGCCAGCCTACAGTCTGGCTACACCTTC. The chain joins TRBV28 to TRBJ1-2; D ambiguous. The ends were cut back, 8 bases at V and 7 bases at J, with 8 bases in the middle. Germline CDR1 and CDR2: MDHEN and SYDVKM. The CDR3 consists of 10 residues.

This chain connects TRBV28 to TRBJ1-2, with no clear D. V lost 4 bases and J lost 5, with 14 bases in between. Germline V CDR1 and CDR2: MDHEN, SYDVKM. The CDR3 runs 14 residues. The CDR3 bases are TGTGCCAGCAGTTCCGAGACAAGTTTATATGGCTACACCTTC. Translating gives CASSSETSLYGYTF.

The rearrangement uses TRBV6-2 or TRBV6-3 and TRBJ2-3; no clear D. The V and J ends lost 5 bases and 7 bases respectively, with 7 bases between them. This CDR3 is built from 11 residues. From germline, CDR1 is MNHEY and CDR2 SVGEGT. The CDR3 nucleotides are TGTGCCAGCAGTCTCGGTTATACGCAGTATTTT. Residues: CASSLGYTQYF.

The CDR3 DNA is TGTGCCAGCTCCCTCGAGTACGGCGGTTGGCAGTTCTTC. It is translated as CASSLEYGGWQFF. This chain joins TRBV18 and TRBJ2-1; no firm D call. The germline V gene has CDR1 KGHSH and CDR2 LQKENI. With 6 bases removed from V and 12 bases from J, the gap between germline ends came to 18 bases. CDR3 length: 13 amino acids.

This clone has more than one count but fewer than ten. The chain uses TRBV5-1 and TRBJ1-4, with D possibly TRBD1 on 6 matching bases. CDR1 and CDR2 (germline): SGHRS, YFSETQ. The CDR3 covers 15 residues. V was shortened by 0 bases and J by 8 bases, with 14 bases between the two germline ends. DNA of the CDR3: TGCGCCAGCAGCTTGGAGTCCAGGGGAAGGGAAAAACTGTTTTTT. Its protein product is CASSLESRGREKLFF.

The J gene is TRBJ1-3, the V gene TRBV18, with TRBD1 as a possible D gene (5 bases). Trimming left V 11 bases short and J 3 bases short, with 20 bases between. CDR1 and CDR2 (germline): KGHSH, LQKENI. CDR3 size: 15 residues. In DNA form, the CDR3 reads TGTGCCCCGAACCGGTGGACAAACTATGGAAACACCATATATTTT. This translates into CAPNRWTNYGNTIYF.

The rearrangement links TRBV27 to TRBJ1-4, with D perhaps matching TRBD1 (5 bases). Per germline, CDR1 MNHEY and CDR2 SMNVEV (reference sequence). The V and J ends lost 4 bases and 5 bases respectively, with 11 bases between them. The CDR3 loop spans 14 amino acids. Here the CDR3 reads CASSSLRVNEKLFF. In DNA form, the CDR3 reads TGTGCCAGCAGTTCTCTCAGGGTGAATGAAAAACTGTTTTTT.

V is TRBV6-6 and J is TRBJ1-2; possibly TRBD1 for D (6 bases). Germline V gene lookup returns CDR1 MNHNY and CDR2 SVGAGI (reference sequence). Trimming pared 5 bases from V and 7 bases from J, leaving 8 bases between. The CDR3 totals 11 residues. CDR3 nucleotide sequence: TGTGCCAGCAGTCAACAGGGTGGCTACACCTTC. Its protein product is CASSQQGGYTF.

The chain employs TRBV19 and TRBJ2-3; a possible D gene is TRBD1 (6 bases). V lost 1 base and J 0 bases, leaving 8 bases between the germline ends. The CDR3 length is 15 residues. CDR1 and CDR2 (germline): LNHDA, SQIVND (reference sequence). This CDR3 is CASSIAGASTDTQYF. CDR3 DNA sequence: TGTGCCAGTAGTATAGCAGGGGCTAGCACAGATACGCAGTATTTT.

V usage is TRBV28 and J usage is TRBJ2-3; tentative D call: TRBD2 (6 bases). Trimming took 8 bases from V and 2 from J, leaving 8 bases between them. The germline V gene has CDR1 MDHEN and CDR2 SYDVKM. The CDR3 is 12 residues long. For the CDR3, the DNA is TGTGCCAGCGGGGGGACCACAGATACGCAGTATTTT. Translating it yields CASGGTTDTQYF.

This clone was detected only once. This sequence joins TRBV9 and TRBJ2-7, with D uncertain. The CDR3 has 14 amino acids. V lost 0 bases to trimming and J lost 2 bases, with 9 bases between them. Per the germline V gene, CDR1 is SGDLS and CDR2 is YYNGEE. The CDR3 DNA reads as TGTGCCAGCAGCGTAGGACTTCTCGCCTACGAGCAGTACTTC. Residues: CASSVGLLAYEQYF.